The next 8 T cell receptor beta chains were all read from a single sample in a study of blood T cell repertoires in COVID-19. Sequenced by immunoSEQ multiplex PCR; TCRdb stores in-frame clones only, minus some. The table has roughly 65,000 clones, around nine tenths seen once; the top ten hold around 14%. The material sequenced was peripheral blood. All receptors derive from a woman aged 60 to 75 with acute or convalescent COVID-19.

J is TRBJ1-2 and V is TRBV19; possibly TRBD1 for D (5 bases). Germline V gives CDR1 LNHDA, CDR2 SQIVND (reference sequence). The CDR3 has 14 amino acids. Trimming pared 5 bases from V and 2 bases from J, leaving 12 bases between. As DNA, the CDR3 is TGTGCCAGTAGTCCTCAGACAGAGAACTATGGCTACACCTTC. As protein: CASSPQTENYGYTF.

CDR3 bases: TGTGCCAGCAGGGAAGGCGAGGCAGATACGCAGTATTTT. Its translation is CASREGEADTQYF. The V and J genes are TRBV12-3 or TRBV12-4 and TRBJ2-3, with no clear D. The V gene lost 6 bases and the J gene lost 4 bases, with 11 bases spanning the gap. This CDR3 has 13 amino acids.

This chain joins TRBV5-6 and TRBJ1-3; 7 bases are a match to TRBD1. CDR1 is SGHDT, CDR2 YYEEEE, per germline. The CDR3 is made up of 15 amino acids. The V gene end was trimmed by 5 bases and the J gene end by 2 bases; junction bases not matched to a gene: 7. The CDR3 DNA sequence: TGTGCCAGCAGTAGGACAGGCTGGACTGGAAACACCATATATTTT. Its translation: CASSRTGWTGNTIYF.

J is TRBJ1-2 and V is TRBV3-1 (or the pseudogene TRBV3-2); 7 bases are a match to TRBD1. Germline CDR1 and CDR2: LGHDT and YNNKEL (reference sequence). With 0 bases clipped from V and 7 bases from J, the junction kept 5 bases outside the gene matches. The CDR3 runs to 14 residues. CDR3 in amino acids: CASSQEDRNAGYTF. As DNA, the CDR3 is TGTGCCAGCAGCCAAGAGGACAGGAATGCTGGCTACACCTTC.

The chain links TRBV29-1 to TRBJ1-1; the D gene is possibly TRBD1 (6 bases). The CDR3 consists of 13 residues. V was pared by 1 base and J by 1 base, with 7 bases between. Per germline, CDR1 SQVTM and CDR2 ANQGSEA. The CDR3 DNA follows: TGCAGCGTTGAAGTAGGGGGGAACACTGAAGCTTTCTTT. Translating it yields CSVEVGGNTEAFF.

The rearrangement uses TRBV30 and TRBJ2-3; 8 positions agree with TRBD2. V trimming: 4 bases; J trimming: 0 bases; junction bases outside the gene matches: 3. CDR1 is GTSNPN and CDR2 is SVGIG in the germline V gene (reference sequence). The CDR3 has 14 amino acids. CDR3 residues: CAWKGGGSTDTQYF. In DNA form, the CDR3 reads TGTGCCTGGAAGGGCGGGGGGAGCACAGATACGCAGTATTTT.

The chain has TRBV5-4 and TRBJ2-6; 9 nucleotides line up with TRBD1. Germline V lookup: CDR1 SGHNT, CDR2 YYREEE (reference sequence). The trim removed 5 bases at V and 1 base at J, leaving 10 bases unmatched. The CDR3 sequence is 18 residues long. The CDR3 nucleotides are TGTGCCAGCAGAGAACAGGGGGCGGGCAAATCTGGGGCCAACGTCCTGACTTTC. It is translated as CASREQGAGKSGANVLTF.

The J gene is TRBJ2-5, the V gene TRBV6-4; a weak D match, TRBD2 (6 bases). Deletions cut 5 bases from V and 2 bases from J, with 9 bases between. In germline, CDR1 is MRHNA, CDR2 SNTAGT. CDR3 length equals 13 residues. The CDR3 nucleotides are TGTGCCAGCAGTCGGGACTCACAAGAGACCCAGTACTTC. The encoded protein is CASSRDSQETQYF.